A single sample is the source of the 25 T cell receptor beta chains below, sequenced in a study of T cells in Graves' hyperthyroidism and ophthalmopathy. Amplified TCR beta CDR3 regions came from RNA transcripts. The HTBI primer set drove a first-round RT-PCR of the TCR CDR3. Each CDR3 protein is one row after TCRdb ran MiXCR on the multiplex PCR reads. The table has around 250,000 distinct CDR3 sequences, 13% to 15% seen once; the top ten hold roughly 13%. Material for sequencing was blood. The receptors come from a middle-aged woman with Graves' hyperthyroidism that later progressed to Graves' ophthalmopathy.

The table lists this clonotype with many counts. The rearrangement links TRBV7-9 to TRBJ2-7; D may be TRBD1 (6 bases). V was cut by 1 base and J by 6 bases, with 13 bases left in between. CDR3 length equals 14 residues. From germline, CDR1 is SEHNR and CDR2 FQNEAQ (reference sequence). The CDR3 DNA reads TGTGCCAGCAGCTTAGGGACAGACCCTCCCGAGCAGTACTTC. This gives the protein CASSLGTDPPEQYF.

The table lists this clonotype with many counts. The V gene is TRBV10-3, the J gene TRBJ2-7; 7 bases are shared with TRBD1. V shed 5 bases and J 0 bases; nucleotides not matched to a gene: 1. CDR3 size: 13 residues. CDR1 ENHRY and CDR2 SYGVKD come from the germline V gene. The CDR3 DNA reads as TGTGCCATCAGTTGGGACAGCTCCTACGAGCAGTACTTC. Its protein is CAISWDSSYEQYF.

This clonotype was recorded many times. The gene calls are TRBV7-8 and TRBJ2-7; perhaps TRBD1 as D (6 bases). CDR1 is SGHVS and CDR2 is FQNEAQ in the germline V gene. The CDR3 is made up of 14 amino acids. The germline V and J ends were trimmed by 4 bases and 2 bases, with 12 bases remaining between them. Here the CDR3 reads CASSSSGTPYEQYF. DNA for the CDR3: TGTGCCAGCAGCTCGTCCGGGACACCCTACGAGCAGTACTTC.

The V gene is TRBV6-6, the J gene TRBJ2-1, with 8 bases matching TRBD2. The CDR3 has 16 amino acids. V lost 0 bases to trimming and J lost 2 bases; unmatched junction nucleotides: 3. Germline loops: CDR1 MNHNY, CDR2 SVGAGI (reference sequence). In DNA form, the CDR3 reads TGTGCCAGCAGTTACTCGGGTAGCGGGACCTACAATGAGCAGTTCTTC. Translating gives CASSYSGSGTYNEQFF.

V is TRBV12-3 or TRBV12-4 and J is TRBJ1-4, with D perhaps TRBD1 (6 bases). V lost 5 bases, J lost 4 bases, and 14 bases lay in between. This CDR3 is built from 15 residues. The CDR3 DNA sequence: TGTGCCAGCAGTCCTACAGGGTATAGTAATGAAAAACTGTTTTTT. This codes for CASSPTGYSNEKLFF.

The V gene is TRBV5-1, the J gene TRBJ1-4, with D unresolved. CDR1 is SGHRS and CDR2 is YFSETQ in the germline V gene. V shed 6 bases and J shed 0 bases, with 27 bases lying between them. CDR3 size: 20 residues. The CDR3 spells CASTPRPQPQDRATNEKLFF. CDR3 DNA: TGCGCCAGCACTCCCCGGCCCCAGCCCCAAGACCGTGCAACTAATGAAAAACTGTTTTTT.

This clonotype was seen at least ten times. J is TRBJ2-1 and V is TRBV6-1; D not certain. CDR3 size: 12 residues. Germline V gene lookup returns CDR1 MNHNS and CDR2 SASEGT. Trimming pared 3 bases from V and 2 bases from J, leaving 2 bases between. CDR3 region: CASSDAYNEQFF. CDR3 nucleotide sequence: TGTGCCAGCAGTGACGCCTACAATGAGCAGTTCTTC.

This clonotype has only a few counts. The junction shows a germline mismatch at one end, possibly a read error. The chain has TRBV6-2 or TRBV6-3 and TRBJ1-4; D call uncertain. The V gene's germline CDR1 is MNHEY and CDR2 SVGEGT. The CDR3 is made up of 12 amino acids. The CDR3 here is CASNYGQEKLFF. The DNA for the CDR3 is TGTGCCAGCAATTACGGGCAGGAAAAACTGTTTTTT.

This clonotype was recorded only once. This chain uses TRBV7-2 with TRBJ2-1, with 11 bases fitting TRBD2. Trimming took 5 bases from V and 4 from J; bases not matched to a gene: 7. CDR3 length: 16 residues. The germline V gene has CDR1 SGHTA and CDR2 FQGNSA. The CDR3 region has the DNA TGTGCCAGCAGCCACGTTTTAGCGGGAGGGTACAATGAGCAGTTCTTC. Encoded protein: CASSHVLAGGYNEQFF.

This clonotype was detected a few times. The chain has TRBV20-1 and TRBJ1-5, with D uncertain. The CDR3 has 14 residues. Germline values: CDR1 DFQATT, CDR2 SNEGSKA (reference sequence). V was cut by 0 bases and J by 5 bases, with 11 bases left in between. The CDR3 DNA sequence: TGCAGTGCTAGAGAAGTTGACATTTATCAGCCCCAGCATTTT. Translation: CSAREVDIYQPQHF.

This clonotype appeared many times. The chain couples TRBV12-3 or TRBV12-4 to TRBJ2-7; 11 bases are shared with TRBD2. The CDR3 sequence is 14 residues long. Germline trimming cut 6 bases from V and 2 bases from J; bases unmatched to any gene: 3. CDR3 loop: CASRLTSGAYEQYF. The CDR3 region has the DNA TGTGCCAGCAGGTTGACTAGCGGGGCCTACGAGCAGTACTTC.

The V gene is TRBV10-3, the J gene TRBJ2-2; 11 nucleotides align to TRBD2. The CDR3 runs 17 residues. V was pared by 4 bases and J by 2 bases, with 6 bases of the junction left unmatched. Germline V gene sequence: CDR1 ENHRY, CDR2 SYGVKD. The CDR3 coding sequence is TGTGCCATCAGTGCGGGACTAGCGGCCGATAACACCGGGGAGCTGTTTTTT. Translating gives CAISAGLAADNTGELFF.

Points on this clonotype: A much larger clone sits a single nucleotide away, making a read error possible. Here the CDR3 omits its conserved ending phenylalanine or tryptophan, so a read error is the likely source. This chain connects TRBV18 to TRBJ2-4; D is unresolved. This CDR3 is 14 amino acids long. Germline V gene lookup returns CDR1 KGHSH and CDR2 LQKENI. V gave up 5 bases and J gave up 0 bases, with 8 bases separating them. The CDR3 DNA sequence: TGTGCCAGCTCAGGGGAAACAGCCAAAAACATTCAGTACTGC. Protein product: CASSGETAKNIQYC.

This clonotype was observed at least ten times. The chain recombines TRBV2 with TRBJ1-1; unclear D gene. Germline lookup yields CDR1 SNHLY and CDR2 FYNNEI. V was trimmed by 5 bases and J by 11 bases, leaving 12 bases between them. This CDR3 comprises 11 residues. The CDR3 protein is CASSIVQWAFF. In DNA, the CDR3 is TGTGCCAGCAGTATCGTCCAGTGGGCTTTCTTT.

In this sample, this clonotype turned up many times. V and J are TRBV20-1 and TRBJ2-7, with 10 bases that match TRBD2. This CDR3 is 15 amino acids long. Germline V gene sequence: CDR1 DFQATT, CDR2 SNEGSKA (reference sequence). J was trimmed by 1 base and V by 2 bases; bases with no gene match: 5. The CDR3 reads CSARSTSGKSYEQYF. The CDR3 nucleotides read TGCAGTGCTAGATCAACTAGCGGGAAATCCTACGAGCAGTACTTC.

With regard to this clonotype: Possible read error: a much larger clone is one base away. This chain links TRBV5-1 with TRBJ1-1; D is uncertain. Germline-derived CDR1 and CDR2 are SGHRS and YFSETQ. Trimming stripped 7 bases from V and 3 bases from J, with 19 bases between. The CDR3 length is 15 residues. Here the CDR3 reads CASGSQPLSDTEAFF. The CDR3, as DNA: TGCGCCAGCGGCTCCCAACCCCTTTCCGACACTGAAGCTTTCTTT.

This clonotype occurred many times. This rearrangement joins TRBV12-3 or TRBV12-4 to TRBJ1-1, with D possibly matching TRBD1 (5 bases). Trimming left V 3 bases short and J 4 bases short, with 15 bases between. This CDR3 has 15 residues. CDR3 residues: CASSFRAGGGTEAFF. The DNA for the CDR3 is TGTGCCAGCAGTTTCAGAGCTGGGGGGGGCACTGAAGCTTTCTTT.

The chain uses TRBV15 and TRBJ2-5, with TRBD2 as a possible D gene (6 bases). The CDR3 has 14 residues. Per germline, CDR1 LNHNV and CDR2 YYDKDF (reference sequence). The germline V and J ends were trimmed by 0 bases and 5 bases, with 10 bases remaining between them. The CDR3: CATSRDVAAETQYF. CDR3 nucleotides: TGTGCCACCAGCAGAGACGTAGCGGCGGAGACCCAGTACTTC.

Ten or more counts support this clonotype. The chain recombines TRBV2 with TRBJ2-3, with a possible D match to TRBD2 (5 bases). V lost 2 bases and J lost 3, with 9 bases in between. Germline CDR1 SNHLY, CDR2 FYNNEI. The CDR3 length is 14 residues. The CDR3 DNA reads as TGTGCCAGCAGTGAAAACCTAGCAACAGATACGCAGTATTTT. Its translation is CASSENLATDTQYF.

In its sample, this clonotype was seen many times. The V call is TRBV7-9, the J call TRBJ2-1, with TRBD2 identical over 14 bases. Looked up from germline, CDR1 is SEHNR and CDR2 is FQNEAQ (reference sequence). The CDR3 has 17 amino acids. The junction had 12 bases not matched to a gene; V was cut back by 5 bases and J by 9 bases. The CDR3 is CASSPVRTSGRRGEQFF. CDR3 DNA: TGTGCCAGCAGCCCCGTTAGGACTAGCGGGAGGAGGGGTGAGCAGTTCTTC.

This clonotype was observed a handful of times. CDR3 nucleotides: TGTGCCAGCAGCCCTCCGGACAGGGGGGACAATGAGCAGTTCTTC. It codes for CASSPPDRGDNEQFF. V usage is TRBV28 and J usage is TRBJ2-1; 10 bases line up with TRBD1. This CDR3 has 15 amino acids. The V gene's germline CDR1 is MDHEN and CDR2 SYDVKM. The J segment lost 5 bases and the V segment lost 6 bases, leaving 7 bases of the junction unmatched.

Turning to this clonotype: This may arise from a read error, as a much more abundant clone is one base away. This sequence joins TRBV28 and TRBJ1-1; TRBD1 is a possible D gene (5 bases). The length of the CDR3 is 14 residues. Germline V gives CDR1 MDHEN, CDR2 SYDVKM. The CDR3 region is CASSPGGGSTGAFF. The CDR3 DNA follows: TGTGCCAGCAGCCCGGGGGGGGGAAGCACTGGAGCTTTCTTT.

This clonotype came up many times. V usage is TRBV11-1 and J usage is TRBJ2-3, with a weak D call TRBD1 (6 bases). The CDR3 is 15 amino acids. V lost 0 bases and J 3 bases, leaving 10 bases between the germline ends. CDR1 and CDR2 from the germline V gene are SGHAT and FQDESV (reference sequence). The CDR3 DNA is TGTGCCAGCAGCTTAGCCCCAGGGGCTACAGATACGCAGTATTTT. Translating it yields CASSLAPGATDTQYF.

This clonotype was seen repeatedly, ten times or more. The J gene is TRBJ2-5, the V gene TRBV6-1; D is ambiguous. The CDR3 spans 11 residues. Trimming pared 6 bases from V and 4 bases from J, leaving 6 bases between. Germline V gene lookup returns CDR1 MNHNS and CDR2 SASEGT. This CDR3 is CASRKLETQYF. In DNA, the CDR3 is TGTGCCAGCAGGAAGTTAGAGACCCAGTACTTC.

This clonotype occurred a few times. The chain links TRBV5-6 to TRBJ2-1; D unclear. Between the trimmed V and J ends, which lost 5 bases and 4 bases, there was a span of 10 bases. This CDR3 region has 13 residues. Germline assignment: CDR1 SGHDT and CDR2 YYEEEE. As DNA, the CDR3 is TGTGCCAGCAGACGGGTAAATTACAATGAGCAGTTCTTC. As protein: CASRRVNYNEQFF.